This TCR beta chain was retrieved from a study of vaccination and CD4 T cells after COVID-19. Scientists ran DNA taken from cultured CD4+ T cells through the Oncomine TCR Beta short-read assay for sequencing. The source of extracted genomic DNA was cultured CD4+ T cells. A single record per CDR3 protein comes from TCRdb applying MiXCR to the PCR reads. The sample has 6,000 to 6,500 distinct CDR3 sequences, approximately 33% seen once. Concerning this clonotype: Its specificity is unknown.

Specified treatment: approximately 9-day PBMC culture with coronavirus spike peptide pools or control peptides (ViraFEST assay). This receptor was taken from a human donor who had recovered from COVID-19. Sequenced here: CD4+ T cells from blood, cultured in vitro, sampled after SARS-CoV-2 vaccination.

In DNA, the CDR3 is TGTGCCAGTAAGGTATTGGGGGCCGGGGAGCTGTTTTTT. Its translation is CASKVLGAGELFF. V and J are TRBV19 and TRBJ2-2, with D perhaps TRBD1 or TRBD2 (5 bases each). The CDR3 is made up of 13 amino acids. In germline, CDR1 is LNHDA, CDR2 SQIVND (reference sequence). Trimming stripped 7 bases from V and 6 bases from J, with 12 bases between.